The present T cell receptor beta chain was sequenced within a study of shared clonotypes between healthy human individuals. This clone was seen once. Its antigen is still unknown. The study, taken as a whole, reports: Generally, naive subsets came out with larger estimated richness than memory subsets.

CDR1 and CDR2 from the germline V gene are LGHNA and YSLEER. This CDR3 has 15 amino acids. Trimming pared 1 base from V and 1 base from J, leaving 8 bases between. In the authors' workflow: Without quality scores, immunoSEQ junctional reads could not be filtered like full-length reads. This table comes from immunoSEQ multiplex PCR, and its TCRdb copy is limited to in-frame clones, with some not included. V, J and clone size reflect that table, while D and trimming were determined from the DNA. The sample consists of roughly 1,100,000 clones, roughly 80% of them appearing once. This TCR was recovered from a man between 18 and 29 years old in good health. Sequencing was performed on memory CD4+ T cells sorted from blood. The subset was: CD45RA-negative fraction. This rearrangement joins TRBV4-3 to TRBJ1-5; D gene uncertain. The CDR3 region is CASSQGVGSNQPQHF. The CDR3 bases are TGCGCCAGCAGCCAAGGGGTGGGGAGCAATCAGCCCCAGCATTTT.